A selection of T cell receptor beta chains follows, all from one sample in a study of identical twins. TCRdb re-called the 5' RACE reads through MiXCR, storing one row per CDR3 protein. The data contain under 900,000 distinct CDR3 sequences, 9% to 15% of them seen just once; the ten biggest clones take up around 1.5%. The sample was also linked to a second study, of yellow fever vaccine responses in identical twins.

The sequencing input was PBMCs. The receptors derive from a woman younger than 35 in good health. Both conserved end residues are part of each CDR3. A D gene is named only where the DNA matches it firmly. The size entry is marked missing in some rows and otherwise reads once, few, many or a size class.

TRBV5-1,TRBJ1-5,TRBD1,once,TGCGCCAGCAGCTTGGGCCCGCTACGGGACAGGTCTAAGGGGATAGTAAGCAATCAGCCCCAGCATTTT,CASSLGPLRDRSKGIVSNQPQHF
TRBV11-2,TRBJ2-1,TRBD1,.,TGTGCCAGCAGCAACGTGGACAGGGTGGTTAATGAGCAGTTCTTC,CASSNVDRVVNEQFF
TRBV23-1,TRBJ2-4,.,many,TGCGCCAGCAGTTACGGACAGTTTCCCGCCGACATTCAGTACTTC,CASSYGQFPADIQYF
TRBV2,TRBJ1-5,.,few,TGTGCCAGCAGCTGGGCGAACAAATGGGGGGTCGGGCAGCCCCAGCATTTT,CASSWANKWGVGQPQHF
TRBV4-2,TRBJ2-2,TRBD2,.,TGTGCCAGCAGCCAAGACCTTAACGGACTAGCAGACACCGGGGAGCTGTTTTTT,CASSQDLNGLADTGELFF
TRBV20-1,TRBJ2-1,TRBD1,.,TGCTGTGCTAGAGATAGGGGAGGACAGGGGGCATATGAGCAGTTCTTC,CCARDRGGQGAYEQFF
TRBV11-3,TRBJ2-7,.,few,TGTGCCAGCAGCCCCCCGATTCAATTCAACGAGCAGTACTTC,CASSPPIQFNEQYF
TRBV10-3,TRBJ1-1,.,few,TGTGCCATCAGTTTCCGACAGGTCAACACTGAAGCTTTCTTT,CAISFRQVNTEAFF
TRBV27,TRBJ2-7,TRBD1,many,TGTGCCAGCAGTTTGGCGACAGGGATAGAGGAGCAGTACTTC,CASSLATGIEEQYF
TRBV10-3,TRBJ2-7,.,.,TGTGCCATCAGTGCCCGCGCGGCGGGCCTGGGGCAGGCACAGTACTTC,CAISARAAGLGQAQYF
TRBV7-9,TRBJ2-1,TRBD2,.,TGTGCCAGCAGCTTAACTAGCGGGATTAATGAGCAGTTCTTC,CASSLTSGINEQFF
TRBV2,TRBJ1-4,TRBD1,few,TGTGCCAGCGGACAGGAGGGTTGGACTAATGAAAAACTGTTTTTT,CASGQEGWTNEKLFF
TRBV9,TRBJ1-1,TRBD1,few,TGTGCCAGCAGCGACCGGACAGGACACACTGAAGCTTTCTTT,CASSDRTGHTEAFF
TRBV7-2,TRBJ2-1,.,.,TGTGCCAGCAGCGCCGCCGGGACACGCGGCTCCTACAATGAGCAGTTCTTC,CASSAAGTRGSYNEQFF
TRBV28,TRBJ2-3,.,few,TGTGCCAGCAGTTTCACCAGGGCTACAGATACGCAGTATTTT,CASSFTRATDTQYF
TRBV6-5,TRBJ1-1,.,.,TGTGCCAGCAGTTACTCGATCTTTCCTCGGGCAGGGGACACTGAAGCTTTCTTT,CASSYSIFPRAGDTEAFF
TRBV4-1,TRBJ1-2,TRBD1,.,TGCGCCAGCAGCGGAGCGGGGACAGGGGTGATGGATGGCTACACCTTC,CASSGAGTGVMDGYTF
TRBV4-1,TRBJ2-1,TRBD2,few,TGCGCCAGCAGACCGATGACTAGCGGGAGGCTGTATGAGCAGTTCTTC,CASRPMTSGRLYEQFF
TRBV12-3/TRBV12-4,TRBJ2-1,.,few,TGTGCCAGCAGTTTGTCAGGGGCGGATGAGCAGTTCTTC,CASSLSGADEQFF
TRBV12-3/TRBV12-4,TRBJ1-2,TRBD1,.,TGTGCCAGCAGTTCCACAGGGGCGCGTGGCTACACCTTC,CASSSTGARGYTF
TRBV3-1,TRBJ2-3,TRBD2,few,TGTGCCAGCAGCCAAGTTGAAGCGGGGGTGTCGCAGTATTTT,CASSQVEAGVSQYF
TRBV5-1,TRBJ2-2,.,.,TGCGCCAGCAGCTTGGATGCCCTACGGTGGACCGGGGAGCTGTTTTTT,CASSLDALRWTGELFF
TRBV15,TRBJ1-4,.,few,TGTGCCACCAGCAGGGGTACGGGATCGGCTGAAAAACTGTTTTTT,CATSRGTGSAEKLFF
TRBV7-9,TRBJ2-7,TRBD2,.,TGTGCCAGCAGTTTGGGGGAAGCGGGAGCGAGCGAGCAGTACTTC,CASSLGEAGASEQYF
TRBV6-5,TRBJ2-5,.,.,TGTGCCATAGGAGCGGGCCAAGAGACCCAGTACTTC,CAIGAGQETQYF
TRBV12-3/TRBV12-4,TRBJ1-1,.,.,TGTGCCAGCAGTCGGGTGCCCGGGGCGAACACTGAAGCTTTCTTT,CASSRVPGANTEAFF
TRBV7-9,TRBJ1-2,TRBD1,.,TGTGCCAGCAGCTTAGTTGGGACAGCTACTAACTATGGCTACACCTTC,CASSLVGTATNYGYTF
TRBV3-1,TRBJ2-4,TRBD2,.,TGTGCCACCACCCAAGCTGGGACCGGGACTAGCAAAAACATTCAGTACTTC,CATTQAGTGTSKNIQYF
TRBV12-3/TRBV12-4,TRBJ1-2,.,.,TGTGCCAGCACCCCTCACCAGGGGCCGTATGGCTACACCTTC,CASTPHQGPYGYTF
TRBV5-6,TRBJ2-1,TRBD2,.,TGTGCCAGCAACCTACTAGCGGGAGCTTCCAGCTCCTACAATGAGCAGTTCTTC,CASNLLAGASSSYNEQFF
TRBV2,TRBJ1-3,.,.,TGTGCCAGCAGTGAAAAGCGTTACTCTGGAAACACCATATATTTT,CASSEKRYSGNTIYF
TRBV7-3,TRBJ2-2,TRBD1,.,TGTGCCAGCAGCTCCGGACCGGACAGGGAGAACACCGGGGAGCTGTTTTTT,CASSSGPDRENTGELFF
TRBV5-5,TRBJ2-5,.,few,TGTGCCAGCAGCTTGGAGCGGAAGTACGAGACCCAGTACTTC,CASSLERKYETQYF
TRBV5-1,TRBJ2-2,.,.,TGCGCCAGCAGCTGGCTGACCGAGAACACCGGGGAGCTGTTTTTT,CASSWLTENTGELFF
TRBV20-1,TRBJ2-1,TRBD2,many,TGCAGTGCTTCGAACCCCAGCGGGGGAACCCATGAGCAGTTCTTC,CSASNPSGGTHEQFF
TRBV20-1,TRBJ2-1,TRBD2,few,TGCAGTGCTGACACTAGCGAGCCATACAATGAGCAGTTCTTC,CSADTSEPYNEQFF
TRBV3-1,TRBJ1-2,.,.,TGTGCCAGCAGCGGAAGCGGGGCGCAACTTTATGGCTACACCTTC,CASSGSGAQLYGYTF
TRBV15,TRBJ2-5,.,few,TGTGCCACCAGCAGGTCGTTAGGGGCTAAAGAGACCCAGTACTTC,CATSRSLGAKETQYF
TRBV24-1,TRBJ2-3,.,few,TGTGCCACCAGTGAAGTGGGGTCGAATACGCAGTATTTT,CATSEVGSNTQYF
TRBV28,TRBJ2-5,.,.,TGTGCCAGCAGTTTTGAAGGCAGGGGAGAGACCCAGTACTTC,CASSFEGRGETQYF
TRBV29-1,TRBJ2-3,TRBD2,few,TGCAGCGTTGGGGGCGTGGCGGGGGGTGCAGATACGCAGTATTTT,CSVGGVAGGADTQYF
TRBV27,TRBJ2-7,.,.,TGTGCCAGCAGGCTAAGGCCCCAGGGTGGCTCCTACGAGCAGTACTTC,CASRLRPQGGSYEQYF
TRBV11-1,TRBJ1-6,.,.,TGTGCCAGCAGCTTGGACCGAAACCAAAGGAATTCACCCCTCCACTTT,CASSLDRNQRNSPLHF
TRBV7-6,TRBJ2-5,.,.,TGTGCCAGCAGCTTAGAGCGGAGGGGCCAAGAGACCCAGTACTTC,CASSLERRGQETQYF
TRBV4-1,TRBJ1-2,TRBD1,many,TGCGCCAGCAGCCGGTTCGCGGGACAGGGGAACTATGGCTACACCTTC,CASSRFAGQGNYGYTF
TRBV10-3,TRBJ2-7,TRBD2,many,TGTGCCATCAGTGAGTCGGGGGGGAGCCTGAGCTCCTACGAGCAGTACTTC,CAISESGGSLSSYEQYF
TRBV4-2,TRBJ1-2,.,.,TGTGCCAGCAGCCAAGGTGACAGGCTGAACTATGGCTACACCTTC,CASSQGDRLNYGYTF
TRBV5-1,TRBJ2-1,TRBD1,few,TGCGCCAGCAGCTCCGCCGGGACAGGGGGCCCCTCCTACAATGAGCAGTTCTTC,CASSSAGTGGPSYNEQFF
TRBV3-1,TRBJ2-2,.,.,TGTGCCAGCAGCCTCGGCGGGCGCGGGTCGAACACCGGGGAGCTGTTTTTT,CASSLGGRGSNTGELFF
TRBV7-2,TRBJ2-7,TRBD1,few,TGTGCCAGCAGCCCTGGACAGGGAGTCAACGAGCAGTACTTC,CASSPGQGVNEQYF
TRBV4-1,TRBJ1-5,TRBD1,.,TGCGCCAGCAGCCAAGGAGGACAGGCTCAGCCCCAGCATTTT,CASSQGGQAQPQHF
TRBV12-3/TRBV12-4,TRBJ2-5,.,.,TGTGCCAGCACCCTAGGCGGGCTATCGGGGACCCAGTACTTC,CASTLGGLSGTQYF
TRBV7-9,TRBJ1-1,.,many,TGTGCCAGCAGCTTAGTCGAAACTGAAGCTTTCTTT,CASSLVETEAFF
TRBV12-3/TRBV12-4,TRBJ1-2,.,.,TGTGCCAGCAGTTTGGGACATTACTATGGCTACACCTTC,CASSLGHYYGYTF
TRBV20-1,TRBJ1-1,TRBD1,.,TGCAGTGCCCAAGGACAGGTTGGGACTGAAGCTTTCTTT,CSAQGQVGTEAFF
TRBV12-3/TRBV12-4,TRBJ2-4,.,many,TGTGCCAGCAGAACAACGACAGACATAGCCAAAAACATTCAGTACTTC,CASRTTTDIAKNIQYF